A selection of T cell receptor beta chains follows, all from one sample in a study of T cells in Graves' hyperthyroidism and ophthalmopathy. TCRdb reanalysed the multiplex PCR reads using MiXCR and keeps one entry per CDR3 protein. Altogether over 150,000 distinct CDR3 sequences are present, about 17% being singletons, with the ten largest covering about 56%. Sequenced input: blood. The receptors derive from a woman in her forties or fifties with Graves' hyperthyroidism. The CDR3 runs from the conserved cysteine through the conserved F or W. The order of the fields is J gene, D gene, V gene, clone size, CDR3 protein, CDR3 DNA. D genes are given only for firm matches. The size of a clone is reported for some rows only, either as once, few or many, or as a class for expanded clones.

j_call: TRBJ2-7
d_call: TRBD2
v_call: TRBV20-1
clone_size: many
cdr3_aa: CSAGPSGYEQYF
cdr3_nt: TGCAGTGCTGGGCCTAGCGGTTACGAGCAGTACTTC

j_call: TRBJ1-5
d_call: .
v_call: TRBV5-1
clone_size: few
cdr3_aa: CASSPGTERQPQHF
cdr3_nt: TGCGCCAGCAGCCCAGGGACGGAAAGACAGCCCCAGCATTTT

j_call: TRBJ2-7
d_call: TRBD2
v_call: TRBV7-2
clone_size: .
cdr3_aa: CASRLKAGVSYEQYF
cdr3_nt: TGTGCCAGCAGACTGAAAGCGGGAGTCAGCTACGAGCAGTACTTC

j_call: TRBJ1-5
d_call: .
v_call: TRBV7-8
clone_size: many
cdr3_aa: CASSLFGINQPQHF
cdr3_nt: TGTGCCAGCAGCTTATTCGGGATCAATCAGCCCCAGCATTTT

j_call: TRBJ1-1
d_call: .
v_call: TRBV20-1
clone_size: many
cdr3_aa: CSARHGQKNTEAFF
cdr3_nt: TGCAGTGCTAGGCACGGACAGAAGAACACTGAAGCTTTCTTT

j_call: TRBJ2-3
d_call: TRBD2
v_call: TRBV12-3/TRBV12-4
clone_size: many
cdr3_aa: CASSFRSGRAIDTQYF
cdr3_nt: TGTGCCAGCAGTTTCCGTAGCGGGAGGGCCATAGATACGCAGTATTTT

j_call: TRBJ2-1
d_call: TRBD2
v_call: TRBV6-2/TRBV6-3
clone_size: few
cdr3_aa: CAISGSGSSYNEQFF
cdr3_nt: TGTGCCATCAGTGGTAGCGGGAGCTCCTACAATGAGCAGTTCTTC

j_call: TRBJ2-1
d_call: TRBD1
v_call: TRBV12-5
clone_size: few
cdr3_aa: CASGEDRLRGNEQFF
cdr3_nt: TGTGCTAGTGGTGAGGACAGGTTAAGGGGCAATGAGCAGTTCTTC

j_call: TRBJ2-1
d_call: TRBD2
v_call: TRBV7-3
clone_size: few
cdr3_aa: CASSPPGTSGTNEQFF
cdr3_nt: TGTGCCAGCAGCCCACCCGGGACTAGCGGGACTAATGAGCAGTTCTTC

j_call: TRBJ2-1
d_call: .
v_call: TRBV9
clone_size: few
cdr3_aa: CASSVVGFGGDEQFF
cdr3_nt: TGTGCCAGCAGCGTAGTAGGGTTCGGGGGCGATGAGCAGTTCTTC

j_call: TRBJ1-2
d_call: .
v_call: TRBV15
clone_size: many
cdr3_aa: CATNAGDLSGYYGYTF
cdr3_nt: TGTGCCACCAACGCTGGAGACCTCTCGGGGTACTATGGCTACACCTTC

j_call: TRBJ2-1
d_call: TRBD2
v_call: TRBV10-3
clone_size: many
cdr3_aa: CATLLAGENDEQFF
cdr3_nt: TGTGCCACTCTACTAGCGGGAGAAAATGATGAGCAGTTCTTC

j_call: TRBJ1-2
d_call: TRBD1
v_call: TRBV5-4
clone_size: few
cdr3_aa: CASSLSGTVYGYTF
cdr3_nt: TGTGCCAGCAGCTTATCTGGGACAGTCTATGGCTACACCTTC

j_call: TRBJ2-5
d_call: TRBD1
v_call: TRBV27
clone_size: .
cdr3_aa: CASSPNRGREETQYF
cdr3_nt: TGTGCCAGCAGTCCGAACAGGGGGCGCGAGGAGACCCAGTACTTC

j_call: TRBJ2-5
d_call: .
v_call: TRBV5-1
clone_size: once
cdr3_aa: CARRRDIQETQYF
cdr3_nt: TGCGCCAGGCGGCGGGACATACAAGAGACCCAGTACTTC

j_call: TRBJ1-2
d_call: TRBD1
v_call: TRBV24-1
clone_size: .
cdr3_aa: CATSDTWDRGVRGGYTF
cdr3_nt: TGTGCCACCAGTGACACTTGGGACAGGGGAGTACGTGGTGGCTACACCTTC

j_call: TRBJ2-7
d_call: TRBD2
v_call: TRBV28
clone_size: .
cdr3_aa: CASSFYTAGGGEQYF
cdr3_nt: TGTGCCAGCAGTTTCTATACCGCGGGAGGTGGGGAGCAGTACTTC

j_call: TRBJ2-7
d_call: .
v_call: TRBV27
clone_size: .
cdr3_aa: CASTPGGARNEQYF
cdr3_nt: TGTGCCAGCACCCCTGGGGGGGCACGGAACGAGCAGTACTTC

j_call: TRBJ2-7
d_call: TRBD2
v_call: TRBV7-8
clone_size: many
cdr3_aa: CASSAGLALSYEQYF
cdr3_nt: TGTGCCAGCAGCGCTGGACTAGCGTTATCCTACGAGCAGTACTTC

j_call: TRBJ2-3
d_call: TRBD2
v_call: TRBV7-6
clone_size: .
cdr3_aa: CASSLPLGTSGSTDTQYF
cdr3_nt: TGTGCCAGCAGCTTGCCCCTAGGGACTAGCGGGAGCACAGATACGCAGTATTTT

j_call: TRBJ2-7
d_call: .
v_call: TRBV28
clone_size: many
cdr3_aa: CASSLAGQSYEQYF
cdr3_nt: TGTGCCAGCAGTTTAGCGGGACAGAGCTACGAGCAGTACTTC

j_call: TRBJ1-5
d_call: TRBD1
v_call: TRBV5-1
clone_size: many
cdr3_aa: CASSQGQGGQPQHF
cdr3_nt: TGCGCCAGCAGCCAAGGACAGGGAGGTCAGCCCCAGCATTTT

j_call: TRBJ2-7
d_call: .
v_call: TRBV3-1
clone_size: many
cdr3_aa: CASSQVFNEQYF
cdr3_nt: TGTGCCAGCAGCCAAGTCTTTAACGAGCAGTACTTC

j_call: TRBJ1-1
d_call: .
v_call: TRBV27
clone_size: many
cdr3_aa: CASLDRLNTEAFF
cdr3_nt: TGTGCCAGCCTAGACAGACTGAACACTGAAGCTTTCTTT

j_call: TRBJ2-5
d_call: TRBD1
v_call: TRBV28
clone_size: many
cdr3_aa: CASSGSGTGETQYF
cdr3_nt: TGTGCCAGCAGTGGATCCGGGACAGGGGAGACCCAGTACTTC

j_call: TRBJ2-7
d_call: TRBD1
v_call: TRBV30
clone_size: .
cdr3_aa: CAWSTHRDRPYEQYF
cdr3_nt: TGTGCCTGGAGTACGCACCGGGACAGGCCGTACGAGCAGTACTTC

j_call: TRBJ2-1
d_call: .
v_call: TRBV6-1
clone_size: many
cdr3_aa: CASSEEATRAYNEQFF
cdr3_nt: TGTGCCAGCAGTGAAGAAGCGACTAGAGCGTACAATGAGCAGTTCTTC

j_call: TRBJ2-2
d_call: TRBD2
v_call: TRBV13
clone_size: .
cdr3_aa: CASSPPFASGPRTGELFF
cdr3_nt: TGTGCCAGCAGCCCCCCCTTTGCTAGCGGGCCGAGAACCGGGGAGCTGTTTTTT

j_call: TRBJ2-3
d_call: .
v_call: TRBV11-2
clone_size: .
cdr3_aa: CASSLERTDTQYF
cdr3_nt: TGTGCCAGCAGCTTAGAACGGACAGATACGCAGTATTTT

j_call: TRBJ2-5
d_call: .
v_call: TRBV20-1
clone_size: .
cdr3_aa: CSASGLGKETQYF
cdr3_nt: TGCAGTGCTAGCGGTCTGGGCAAGGAGACCCAGTACTTC

j_call: TRBJ2-7
d_call: .
v_call: TRBV2
clone_size: .
cdr3_aa: CASSDLHPKPYEQYF
cdr3_nt: TGTGCCAGCAGTGACCTACATCCAAAACCGTACGAGCAGTACTTC

j_call: TRBJ2-5
d_call: TRBD1
v_call: TRBV24-1
clone_size: many
cdr3_aa: CATSDFGQAGTQYF
cdr3_nt: TGTGCCACCAGTGATTTTGGACAGGCCGGGACCCAGTACTTC

j_call: TRBJ2-4
d_call: TRBD2
v_call: TRBV6-1
clone_size: .
cdr3_aa: CASRPGTNKPNIQYF
cdr3_nt: TGTGCCAGCAGACCCGGGACTAACAAACCGAACATTCAGTACTTC

j_call: TRBJ2-5
d_call: .
v_call: TRBV29-1
clone_size: few
cdr3_aa: CSVAREETQYF
cdr3_nt: TGCAGCGTTGCCAGGGAAGAGACCCAGTACTTC

j_call: TRBJ2-3
d_call: .
v_call: TRBV20-1
clone_size: many
cdr3_aa: CSALRGSTDTQYF
cdr3_nt: TGCAGTGCCCTTCGAGGGAGCACAGATACGCAGTATTTT

j_call: TRBJ1-1
d_call: .
v_call: TRBV20-1
clone_size: many
cdr3_aa: CSASGGGITNTEAFF
cdr3_nt: TGCAGTGCTAGTGGGGGCGGAATCACCAACACTGAAGCTTTCTTT

j_call: TRBJ2-5
d_call: TRBD1
v_call: TRBV11-3
clone_size: many
cdr3_aa: CASSWEVDRGQTQYF
cdr3_nt: TGTGCCAGCAGCTGGGAGGTGGACAGGGGGCAGACCCAGTACTTC

j_call: TRBJ1-2
d_call: .
v_call: TRBV6-5
clone_size: many
cdr3_aa: CASSYAENYGYTF
cdr3_nt: TGTGCCAGCAGTTACGCCGAGAACTATGGCTACACCTTC

j_call: TRBJ1-1
d_call: .
v_call: TRBV28
clone_size: .
cdr3_aa: CASTRGGWDTEAFF
cdr3_nt: TGTGCCAGCACCCGGGGGGGGTGGGACACTGAAGCTTTCTTT

j_call: TRBJ2-3
d_call: .
v_call: TRBV2
clone_size: many
cdr3_aa: CASTKGRGLTDTQYF
cdr3_nt: TGTGCCAGCACCAAGGGGAGGGGGCTCACAGATACGCAGTATTTT

j_call: TRBJ2-7
d_call: TRBD1
v_call: TRBV6-1
clone_size: .
cdr3_aa: CASNSGLLGDRGYEQYF
cdr3_nt: TGTGCCAGCAATTCGGGTCTTCTGGGGGACAGGGGATACGAGCAGTACTTC

j_call: TRBJ2-7
d_call: .
v_call: TRBV28
clone_size: many
cdr3_aa: CATSLWGAVREQYF
cdr3_nt: TGTGCCACCTCACTTTGGGGGGCGGTACGTGAGCAGTACTTC

j_call: TRBJ2-1
d_call: TRBD2
v_call: TRBV6-2/TRBV6-3
clone_size: .
cdr3_aa: CASSGGLAGRKYNEQFF
cdr3_nt: TGTGCCAGCAGTGGCGGACTAGCGGGAAGAAAATACAATGAGCAGTTCTTC

j_call: TRBJ1-2
d_call: TRBD1
v_call: TRBV27
clone_size: .
cdr3_aa: CASALMTGGSGYTF
cdr3_nt: TGTGCCAGCGCCCTTATGACAGGGGGTAGTGGCTACACCTTC

j_call: TRBJ2-5
d_call: .
v_call: TRBV5-6
clone_size: .
cdr3_aa: CASAPGAGETQYF
cdr3_nt: TGTGCCAGCGCCCCGGGGGCCGGAGAGACCCAGTACTTC

j_call: TRBJ2-7
d_call: .
v_call: TRBV7-6
clone_size: many
cdr3_aa: CASSFDTSSYEQYF
cdr3_nt: TGTGCCAGCAGCTTCGACACCTCCTCCTACGAGCAGTACTTC

j_call: TRBJ1-1
d_call: TRBD1
v_call: TRBV12-3/TRBV12-4
clone_size: many
cdr3_aa: CASSLDRGAEAFF
cdr3_nt: TGTGCCAGCAGTTTAGACAGGGGGGCTGAAGCTTTCTTT

j_call: TRBJ2-1
d_call: TRBD2
v_call: TRBV9
clone_size: few
cdr3_aa: CASSVAGGSGRNNEQFF
cdr3_nt: TGTGCCAGCAGCGTAGCCGGGGGTAGCGGGAGAAACAATGAGCAGTTCTTC

j_call: TRBJ1-5
d_call: TRBD1
v_call: TRBV6-1
clone_size: few
cdr3_aa: CASSERGGTAWEPQHF
cdr3_nt: TGTGCCAGCAGTGAAAGGGGGGGGACAGCTTGGGAGCCCCAGCATTTT

j_call: TRBJ2-5
d_call: .
v_call: TRBV5-1
clone_size: few
cdr3_aa: CASSLMTRETQYF
cdr3_nt: TGCGCCAGCAGCTTAATGACTAGAGAGACCCAGTACTTC

j_call: TRBJ2-2
d_call: .
v_call: TRBV11-3
clone_size: few
cdr3_aa: CASSFWGELFF
cdr3_nt: TGTGCCAGCAGCTTTTGGGGGGAGCTGTTTTTT

j_call: TRBJ2-3
d_call: TRBD1
v_call: TRBV12-3/TRBV12-4
clone_size: few
cdr3_aa: CASSLNQGGTDTQYF
cdr3_nt: TGTGCCAGCAGTTTAAATCAGGGGGGCACAGATACGCAGTATTTT

j_call: TRBJ2-4
d_call: .
v_call: TRBV6-1
clone_size: .
cdr3_aa: CASRLPGRRVTKNIQYF
cdr3_nt: TGTGCCAGCCGTTTGCCGGGCCGACGAGTTACCAAAAACATTCAGTACTTC

j_call: TRBJ2-1
d_call: TRBD2
v_call: TRBV28
clone_size: many
cdr3_aa: CASSSRVLAGLYEQFF
cdr3_nt: TGTGCCAGCAGTTCCCGGGTACTAGCGGGATTGTATGAGCAGTTCTTC

j_call: TRBJ1-4
d_call: .
v_call: TRBV11-3
clone_size: many
cdr3_aa: CASSLGANGEKLFF
cdr3_nt: TGTGCCAGCAGCTTAGGGGCGAACGGTGAAAAACTGTTTTTT

j_call: TRBJ1-1
d_call: .
v_call: TRBV7-9
clone_size: many
cdr3_aa: CASSSLSGHTNTEAFF
cdr3_nt: TGTGCCAGCAGTTCACTTTCGGGACATACGAACACTGAAGCTTTCTTT

j_call: TRBJ1-1
d_call: TRBD1
v_call: TRBV12-3/TRBV12-4
clone_size: many
cdr3_aa: CASSEGGQNTEAFF
cdr3_nt: TGTGCCAGCAGCGAAGGGGGCCAGAACACTGAAGCTTTCTTT

j_call: TRBJ2-7
d_call: .
v_call: TRBV27
clone_size: many
cdr3_aa: CASSFDRDTSSYEQYF
cdr3_nt: TGTGCCAGCAGTTTCGACCGGGACACTTCAAGCTACGAGCAGTACTTC

j_call: TRBJ2-1
d_call: .
v_call: TRBV20-1
clone_size: many
cdr3_aa: CSLGKTINEQFF
cdr3_nt: TGCAGTTTGGGGAAAACCATCAATGAGCAGTTCTTC

j_call: TRBJ1-1
d_call: .
v_call: TRBV7-3
clone_size: many
cdr3_aa: CASSPGGAGQNTEAFF
cdr3_nt: TGTGCCAGCAGTCCCGGAGGTGCGGGACAGAACACTGAAGCTTTCTTT